The sequence of this T cell receptor (beta chain) was determined in a study of cytomegalovirus exposure and HLA in healthy donors (dated by TCRdb to 2016 to 2017). About the study as a whole: An earlier analysis of around 600 of the donors reported approximately 290 Gb of sequence data and approximately 110 million unique TCR beta sequences from 190 million or so T cells. Roughly 300 gigabases of sequencing data and tens of millions of unique TCR sequences made up an early release that covered nearly 650 HLA-typed donors. Of the roughly 400 genotyped donors, over 70% fell in the genetic ancestry cluster associated with self-reported Caucasian donors. The aim of the study was to test whether cataloging public T cell receptors could identify signatures of past pathogen exposure. Using immunosequencing, the study profiled T cell repertoires from 550 to 750 subjects and related those repertoires to cytomegalovirus serostatus. Besides the first cohort of 666 subjects, a separate validation cohort made up of roughly 120 different subjects was used. High-throughput TCR immunosequencing, statistical association of individual TCRs with disease status, and machine learning were combined to predict cytomegalovirus infection status. To study patterns of TCR occurrence, a later analysis re-analyzed previously published TCR beta repertoires from hundreds of donors and added high-resolution HLA genotyping. Rather than using new phenotypic data, the later analysis identified candidate immune exposures from TCR beta sequences and from how often those sequences occurred across donors. In an earlier analysis of 587 of the donors, high-throughput TCR beta sequencing was used to judge whether each TCR beta V gene segment behaved as functional or pseudogenic. Alongside the repertoire data, information on donor age, sex, ethnicity and CMV serostatus was compiled. Genome-wide SNP genotypes for about 55% of the 666 donors were used in a later genetic analysis, which treated that subset as a discovery cohort. Every repertoire in the discovery cohort had been generated on one and the same sequencing platform. Class I and class II HLA loci were covered by the typing at four-digit resolution. Typing coverage differed by locus: A, B, C, DRB1 and DQB1 were typed in about 620-630 donors, DQA1 in 500 to 550, DPA1 in some 570, and DPB1 in roughly 470. Five DR-DQ haplotypes were treated as single units for association and clustering because of strong linkage in the cohort. Across 300 to 500 genotyped donors of the cohort, an average of roughly 250,000 unique TCR beta nucleotide sequences per donor were sequenced, and roughly 18% of those sequences were non-productive.

The library was built by means of the immunoSEQ multiplex PCR assay. A mixture of 60 forward primers for TCR Vbeta segments and 13 reverse primers for TCR Jbeta segments was used in the multiplex PCR. A multiplex PCR assay on genomic DNA amplified the CDR3 region of rearranged TCR beta genes. The amplified TCR beta libraries were sequenced on the Illumina HiSeq System as 87-base-pair reads. The authors processed their data as follows. In a later analysis, some 80 million unique TCR beta chains were counted across the roughly 700 repertoires, and roughly 11 million of these chains were shared by at least two donors. To remove PCR and sequencing errors, raw reads were error-corrected and collapsed into unique sequences using a nearest-neighbor algorithm that merged closely related sequences. Alignment of CDR3 sequences to IMGT reference sequences was used to assign V, D and J gene segments. For a sequence to be retained, a match of at least six nucleotides to both a V gene segment and a J gene segment was required. Rearrangements were called productive when the CDR3 lacked stop codons and stayed in frame with V and J; all others were non-productive. CDR3 was defined according to IMGT convention as the region running from the second conserved V-encoded cysteine to the conserved J-encoded phenylalanine. In an earlier analysis of approximately 590 of the donors, sequences lacking an unambiguous match to a single V gene segment were excluded. In an earlier analysis of a few hundred of the donors, a V segment was called functional when productive rearrangements were above 56.7%, and segregating when the standard deviation between donors exceeded 5%. A statistical classification framework was built to diagnose cytomegalovirus status from the catalog of TCR beta chain sequences. In a later analysis, TCR nucleotide sequences were compared against IMGT/GENE-DB human TR gene sequences so that V and J genes could be assigned. Using the TCRdist pipeline, a later analysis assigned CDR3 sequences along with most-parsimonious VDJ recombination scenarios. In a later analysis, each TCR beta chain was defined by its CDR3 amino acid sequence together with its V-gene family, and reads lacking a unique V-gene family were excluded. As a way to deal with suspected cross-contamination and a sequencing artifact, a later analysis dropped 450 to 600 nucleotide sequences that were highly shared and had low generation probability. In a later analysis, a clonal expansion index was calculated for each public chain from normalized within-repertoire ranks of inferred template counts. Generation probabilities in a later analysis came from a VDJ recombination model fitted to out-of-frame rearrangements, and those results were checked against IGoR. In a later analysis, hypergeometric tests were used to score TCR-TCR, TCR-HLA and TCR-CMV co-occurrence, with a repertoire-size bias correction applied to TCR pairs. A later analysis estimated false discovery rates by permuting HLA or CMV assignments 20 times. In a later analysis, co-occurring TCRs were grouped with DBSCAN, and TCRdist sequence similarity was added when clustering was performed within HLA-allele-positive subsets. Co-occurrence clustering excluded repertoires with fewer than 30,000 or more than 120,000 public chains, plus five with anomalous nucleotide sharing. The table comes from immuneACCESS by way of TCRdb, which keeps in-frame sequences with V and J called. Part of the clones is missing from these tables; in studies checked, under half for an unresolved V gene and the rest for unknown reasons. That table furnishes V, J and clone size, whereas the DNA furnished D and trimming. The sample table shows about 140,000 clones, and approximately 67% are seen once. Roughly 6% of the sample rests with the top ten.

V is cut back by 4 bases and J by 2 bases, with 3 bases in the junction unmatched. Including cysteine and phenylalanine, the CDR3 has 13 amino acids. Only the CDR3 region is kept as DNA, spanning 39 bases read in frame from base 1. The germline V gene yields SGHRS for CDR1 and YFSETQ for CDR2. General findings and caveats noted by the study authors: In a later analysis, TCR association rates were found to vary across HLA loci, with the most associated TCRs seen for DRB1 alleles and the fewest for HLA-C alleles. A further reported finding was that TCR beta sequences accurately predicted the HLA-A and HLA-B alleles for most subjects in the first cohort. Only TCR beta chains were sequenced in this cohort, and the absence of alpha or paired-chain data limited detectable features. A later analysis found that HLA-associated TCR beta chains were more clonally expanded and had lower generation probabilities than equally common non-associated chains. A later analysis reported that several top co-occurrence clusters appeared linked to parvovirus B19, influenza, CMV and Epstein-Barr virus. In the study, 150 to 200 TCR beta chains were listed as associated with cytomegalovirus. The only immune exposure information available for the cohort was CMV serostatus. The authors suggested that the approach could potentially be extended to other disease states and immunological phenotypes. In an earlier analysis of around 500 of the donors, most TCR beta V segments appeared in productive rearrangements about 87% or about 30% of the time, broadly matching IMGT annotations. According to a later analysis, most CMV-associated TCR beta chains appeared to be HLA-restricted, and the HLA associations seemed to be driven largely by CMV exposure. Correlated functional status among segregating V segments might be attributable to linkage disequilibrium, but an unknown experimental factor could not be ruled out. An association between a missense DCLRE1C variant and V-gene and J-gene trimming of TCR beta chains was found in a later genetic analysis and replicated in an independent cohort. Across donors, most TCR sequences were observed very rarely, whereas some public TCRs were present in many individuals. Some IMGT-functional V segments, including TRBV6-2 and TRBV6-3, could not be distinguished by the 87-base-pair reads and were therefore excluded. HLA typing was unavailable for some donors at each locus, so association tests used only the typed subset. A few of the identified cytomegalovirus-associated TCR beta chains were confirmed in vitro to be specific for cytomegalovirus antigens. The classifier was reported to diagnose cytomegalovirus status with high specificity and sensitivity in both the original cohort and the validation cohort. Strong co-occurrence of HLA alleles, especially DR and DQ, made assigning TCR associations to individual alleles difficult. Because counts were too low, roughly 16 rarely observed V segments, including chromosome 9 orphons, were left out of the earlier analysis of 500 to 750 of the donors. A later analysis associated approximately 17,000 TCR beta sequences with specific HLA alleles at a false discovery rate of 0.05. Presence/absence analyses assumed roughly uniform sequencing depth across donors, an assumption that may not hold. A cluster of highly shared sequence variants was judged likely to represent a technical artifact of the sequencing pipeline. In a later genetic analysis, fewer N-insertions in productive TCRs were reported among donors in an Asian-associated ancestry cluster than the approximately 670-donor mean.

This clone was seen a few times. Its antigen is still unknown. Base qualities are not provided; no much larger clone lies one nucleotide away. The cohort consisted of more than 650 healthy bone marrow donors. Cohort members were all nominally healthy when sampled, although unrecorded immune exposures were likely present. The donor was CMV seronegative and belonged to the group of 352 seronegative cohort members. Every donor gave a peripheral blood sample, and the peripheral blood mononuclear cells from that sample were used for TCR beta sequencing. The Qiagen DNeasy Blood Extraction Kit was used to extract genomic DNA from the blood cell samples.

The sequence was obtained from a woman aged 60 to 75 in good health and CMV-seronegative. The chain links TRBV5-1 with TRBJ2-7, with 7 bases matching TRBD2. The specimen sequenced was PBMCs. The CDR3 reads CASSTAGAYEQYF. The DNA sequence is as follows: TGCGCCAGCAGCACCGCGGGGGCCTACGAGCAGTACTTC.